This entry describes one T cell receptor (beta chain). What it binds is unknown. Time point reported: after dendritic cell vaccination, including at tumor progression/relapse. Germline lookup yields CDR1 KGHSH and CDR2 LQKENI. The CDR3 totals 14 residues. The V gene end was trimmed by 5 bases and the J gene end by 2 bases; junction bases not matched to a gene: 6. Sequencing was performed with immunoSEQ multiplex PCR; in TCRdb, only in-frame clones are kept and a portion is missing. The sample includes 110,000 or so clones, around 87% of them seen just once. This entry belongs to a study of glioma-infiltrating T cells after dendritic cell vaccination. Regarding the study as a whole: Higher TCR clonality did not directly relate to longer survival.

This clonotype originated in a human donor with glioblastoma. The sequencing used blood, collected after dendritic cell vaccination. This sequence joins TRBV18 and TRBJ2-7, with 7 positions matching TRBD2. The CDR3 spells CASSATSATYEQYF. DNA for the CDR3: TGTGCCAGCTCAGCCACTAGCGCGACCTACGAGCAGTACTTC.